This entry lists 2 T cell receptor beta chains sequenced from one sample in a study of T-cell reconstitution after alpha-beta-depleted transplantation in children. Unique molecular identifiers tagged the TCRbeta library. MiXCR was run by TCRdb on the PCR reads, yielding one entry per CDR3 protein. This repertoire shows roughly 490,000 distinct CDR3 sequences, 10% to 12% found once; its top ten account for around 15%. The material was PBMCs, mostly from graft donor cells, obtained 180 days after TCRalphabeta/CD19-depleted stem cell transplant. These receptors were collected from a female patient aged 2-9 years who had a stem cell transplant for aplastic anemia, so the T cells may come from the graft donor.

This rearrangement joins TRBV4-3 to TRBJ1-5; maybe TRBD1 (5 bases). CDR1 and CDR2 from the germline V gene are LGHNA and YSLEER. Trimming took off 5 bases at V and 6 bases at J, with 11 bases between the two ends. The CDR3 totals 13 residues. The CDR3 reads CASSRGGRQPQHF. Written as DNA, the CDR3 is TGCGCCAGCAGCAGGGGAGGACGTCAGCCCCAGCATTTT.

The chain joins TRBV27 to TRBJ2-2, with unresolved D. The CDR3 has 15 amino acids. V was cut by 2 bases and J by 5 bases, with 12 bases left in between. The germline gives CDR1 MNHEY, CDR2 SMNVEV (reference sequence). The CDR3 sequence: CASSLVGVETGELFF. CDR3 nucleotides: TGTGCCAGCAGTTTAGTTGGAGTCGAGACCGGGGAGCTGTTTTTT.